Below, 22 T cell receptor beta chains from the same sample are listed, as sequenced in a study of blood T cells in healthy people across ages. Then a second PCR, running about 6 to 12 cycles, was carried out with a sample-barcoded 5' primer and a J-beta primer mix. TCRdb ran MiXCR on the 5' RACE reads and lists one entry per CDR3 protein. This sample carries about 640,000 distinct CDR3 sequences, roughly three fifths of them seen once, and the ten largest clones take 30% to 45%. Sequencing input: blood. Receptors originate from a man between 60 and 70 years old in good health.

The chain is built from TRBV20-1 and TRBJ1-1; the match to TRBD1 covers 9 bases. Germline CDR1 is DFQATT and CDR2 is SNEGSKA (reference sequence). Trimming removed 7 bases from V and 3 bases from J; junction bases left unmatched: 6. CDR3 length: 13 residues. The DNA for the CDR3 is TGCAGTGTTAAGACAGGGGGGGACACTGAAGCTTTCTTT. Translation gives CSVKTGGDTEAFF.

This rearrangement joins TRBV7-6 to TRBJ2-1, with 11 nucleotides matching TRBD2. CDR3 size: 14 residues. CDR1 is SGHVS and CDR2 is FNYEAQ in the germline V gene. V gave up 6 bases and J gave up 4 bases; unmatched junction bases: 2. The CDR3 sequence: CASSRTSGYNEQFF. The CDR3 DNA reads TGTGCCAGCAGTCGGACTAGCGGGTACAATGAGCAGTTCTTC.

The chain employs TRBV15 and TRBJ2-5; D possibly corresponds to TRBD1 (5 bases). Trimming pared 0 bases from V and 4 bases from J, leaving 12 bases between. Germline CDR1 is LNHNV and CDR2 is YYDKDF (reference sequence). This CDR3 region has 15 residues. CDR3 amino acids: CATSRDSGIGETQYF. CDR3 DNA sequence: TGTGCCACCAGCAGAGATTCAGGGATTGGAGAGACCCAGTACTTC.

The V gene is TRBV5-1, the J gene TRBJ2-1; 7 bases map to TRBD1. Trimming removed 4 bases from V and 5 bases from J; junction bases left unmatched: 6. This CDR3 has 14 amino acids. Germline V lookup: CDR1 SGHRS, CDR2 YFSETQ. The CDR3 nucleotides are TGCGCCAGCAGCGTGTGGGACAGAAACAATGAGCAGTTCTTC. This gives the protein CASSVWDRNNEQFF.

This clonotype has only a few counts. The chain has TRBV20-1 and TRBJ1-2, with no clear D. The CDR3 is 14 residues long. The germline V and J ends were trimmed by 6 bases and 0 bases, with 14 bases remaining between them. CDR1 is DFQATT and CDR2 is SNEGSKA in the germline V gene (reference sequence). CDR3 coding DNA: TGCAGTGCCAAAAAGGAGGGTTCTAACTATGGCTACACCTTC. Amino acids: CSAKKEGSNYGYTF.

This clonotype turned up a few times. The gene calls are TRBV4-2 and TRBJ2-1, with D perhaps matching TRBD1 or TRBD2 (5 bases each). The V end lost 2 bases, the J end lost 9 bases, and 8 bases lay between the germline ends. The length of the CDR3 is 12 residues. Germline V CDR1 and CDR2: LGHNA, YNFKEQ. The CDR3 coding sequence is TGTGCCAGCAGCCAACCGGGGCCTGAGCAGTTCTTC. Amino acid sequence: CASSQPGPEQFF.

The J gene is TRBJ2-1, the V gene TRBV7-2; 8 bases agree with TRBD2. V trimming: 5 bases; J trimming: 6 bases; junction bases outside the gene matches: 12. The CDR3 sequence is 16 residues long. CDR1 and CDR2 (germline): SGHTA, FQGNSA. DNA of the CDR3: TGTGCCAGCAGCCCCGGGAGGGCTAGAGGGACCAATGAGCAGTTCTTC. This encodes CASSPGRARGTNEQFF.

This rearrangement joins TRBV7-6 to TRBJ2-1; 7 positions match TRBD2. V gave up 3 bases and J gave up 2 bases; unmatched junction bases: 4. The CDR3 consists of 15 residues. CDR1 and CDR2 (germline): SGHVS, FNYEAQ. The CDR3 protein is CASSLGTNTYNEQFF. DNA of the CDR3: TGTGCCAGCAGCTTGGGGACTAACACCTACAATGAGCAGTTCTTC.

This chain uses TRBV24-1 with TRBJ2-1, with TRBD2 matching over 7 bases. V trimming: 5 bases; J trimming: 8 bases; junction bases outside the gene matches: 11. Germline assignment: CDR1 KGHDR and CDR2 SFDVKD. This CDR3 is built from 15 residues. The CDR3: CATSALGGYLDEQFF. The CDR3 bases are TGTGCCACCAGTGCTCTCGGGGGGTATCTGGATGAGCAGTTCTTC.

This sequence joins TRBV9 and TRBJ2-1, with 14 positions matching TRBD2. The germline V gene encodes CDR1 SGDLS and CDR2 YYNGEE. J was trimmed by 9 bases and V by 2 bases; bases with no gene match: 1. The CDR3 has 14 amino acids. The CDR3 DNA sequence: TGTGCCAGCAGCGTGACTAGCGGGGGGGGTGAGCAGTTCTTC. As protein: CASSVTSGGGEQFF.

The chain links TRBV5-6 to TRBJ2-3; 7 bases align to TRBD2. The germline CDR1 and CDR2 sequences are SGHDT and YYEEEE. The CDR3 has 15 amino acids. V gave up 4 bases and J gave up 2 bases; unmatched junction bases: 7. The CDR3 sequence: CASSIPGLHTDTQYF. The CDR3 nucleotides read TGTGCCAGCAGCATACCGGGACTACACACAGATACGCAGTATTTT.

The V call is TRBV12-3 or TRBV12-4, the J call TRBJ2-5; possible D gene TRBD2, 6 bases. The tail of the sequence fits TRBJ2-7 better, so the J call may be wrong. This CDR3 region has 17 residues. The CDR3 sequence: CASSIKAGSLGAYEQYF. The CDR3, as DNA: TGTGCCAGCAGTATCAAAGCCGGGAGCCTAGGGGCTTACGAGCAGTACTTC.

On this clonotype: At one end the junction does not follow the germline gene, possibly because of a read error. The chain combines TRBV5-5 with TRBJ1-5; D is perhaps TRBD1 (6 bases). Germline assignment: CDR1 SGHKS and CDR2 YYEKEE (reference sequence). This CDR3 spans 16 amino acids. The CDR3 here is CASSLAVRGGNQPQPF. The CDR3 region has the DNA TGTGCCAGCAGCTTGGCTGTCAGGGGCGGCAATCAGCCCCAGCCTTTT. Based on the CDR3 plus reference TRBV5-5 and TRBJ1-5, the full variable domain is DAGVTQSPTHLIKTRGQQVTLRCSPISGHKSVSWYQQVLGQGPQFIFQYYEKEERGRGNFPDRFSARQFPNYSSELNVNALLLGDSALYLCASSLAVRGGNQPQPFGDGTRLSIL.

The CDR3 sequence: CASSFGFGSQETQYF. The DNA of the CDR3 is TGTGCCAGCAGCTTTGGGTTCGGCAGCCAAGAGACCCAGTACTTC. The chain recombines TRBV7-9 with TRBJ2-5; D gene unclear. This CDR3 is built from 15 residues. Germline V gene lookup returns CDR1 SEHNR and CDR2 FQNEAQ (reference sequence). V lost 3 bases and J 1 base, leaving 12 bases between the germline ends.

This chain uses TRBV7-9 with TRBJ2-1; D is possibly TRBD2 (7 bases). The CDR3 consists of 15 residues. CDR1 and CDR2 (germline): SEHNR, FQNEAQ (reference sequence). V shed 3 bases and J shed 5 bases, with 14 bases lying between them. CDR3 residues: CASSLGGLPNNEQFF. The CDR3, as DNA: TGTGCCAGCAGCTTGGGGGGGCTCCCCAACAATGAGCAGTTCTTC.

The chain uses TRBV29-1 and TRBJ2-5, with TRBD2 identical over 7 bases. Germline trimming cut 7 bases from V and 2 bases from J; bases unmatched to any gene: 13. Germline V gives CDR1 SQVTM, CDR2 ANQGSEA. The CDR3 has 15 amino acids. CDR3 in amino acids: CSAEGWGGAQETQYF. The CDR3 DNA sequence: TGCAGCGCCGAGGGGTGGGGGGGTGCGCAAGAGACCCAGTACTTC. Complete variable domain (other parts from reference TRBV29-1 and TRBJ2-5): SAVISQKPSRDICQRGTSLTIQCQVDSQVTMMFWYRQQPGQSLTLIATANQGSEATYESGFVIDKFPISRPNLTFSTLTVSNMSPEDSSIYLCSAEGWGGAQETQYFGPGTRLLVL.

The chain joins TRBV6-5 to TRBJ1-1, with D possibly matching TRBD1 (5 bases). Germline CDR1 is MNHEY and CDR2 is SVGAGI. The CDR3 extends over 14 amino acids. V was trimmed by 9 bases and J by 1 base, leaving 15 bases between them. CDR3 region: CASRTGGKNTEAFF. In nucleotides, the CDR3 is TGTGCCAGTAGGACCGGGGGGAAGAACACTGAAGCTTTCTTT.

Points on this clonotype: One end of the junction is discordant with germline, which a read error may explain. The CDR3: CASSHSAREDSEAFF. The CDR3 DNA follows: TGTGCCAGCAGTCACTCGGCCAGGGAAGATTCTGAAGCTTTCTTT. The chain employs TRBV6-5 and TRBJ1-1, with D maybe TRBD1 (5 bases). Germline CDR1 is MNHEY and CDR2 is SVGAGI. The CDR3 length is 15 residues.

The chain couples TRBV10-3 to TRBJ2-5; D call uncertain. The CDR3 sequence is 14 residues long. Germline CDR1 is ENHRY and CDR2 is SYGVKD. V shed 5 bases and J shed 0 bases, with 10 bases lying between them. CDR3: CAISPRRDQETQYF. In DNA, the CDR3 is TGTGCCATCAGTCCCAGACGGGACCAAGAGACCCAGTACTTC.

V and J are TRBV5-1 and TRBJ1-4; 7 bases align to TRBD1. CDR3 length: 14 residues. V was pared by 0 bases and J by 8 bases, with 4 bases of the junction left unmatched. Germline values: CDR1 SGHRS, CDR2 YFSETQ. CDR3 amino acids: CASSLGTGPEKLFF. The CDR3 DNA reads as TGCGCCAGCAGCTTGGGGACAGGTCCGGAAAAACTGTTTTTT.

This clonotype was counted between two and nine times. The rearrangement joins TRBV10-3 to TRBJ1-1; D ambiguous. The CDR3 sequence is 13 residues long. Deletions cut 7 bases from V and 1 base from J, with 10 bases between. Germline CDR1 reads ENHRY; CDR2 reads SYGVKD. The CDR3 here is CAITEVENTEAFF. The CDR3 DNA is TGTGCCATCACTGAAGTAGAGAACACTGAAGCTTTCTTT.

This clonotype was recorded a few times. This chain uses TRBV3-1 with TRBJ2-3, with D hard to call. CDR3 length: 12 amino acids. The V end lost 4 bases, the J end lost 6 bases, and 8 bases lay between the germline ends. Per the germline V gene, CDR1 is LGHDT and CDR2 is YNNKEL (reference sequence). The CDR3 is CASSPRLDTQYF. CDR3 in DNA: TGTGCCAGCAGCCCGAGACTGGATACGCAGTATTTT.